This TCR beta chain came from a study of T cell responses to AZD1222 COVID-19 vaccine. Study-wide background: Pooling of second doses given at about 4 or about 12 weeks was done. Study-level results: Spike-specific TCR breadth and depth grew following two AZD1222 doses.

The CDR3 has 13 residues. CDR1 is WSHSY, CDR2 SAAADI, per germline. Deletions cut 7 bases from V and 6 bases from J, with 13 bases between. Assay used: immunoSEQ multiplex PCR; TCRdb lists only in-frame clones, some missing. The table includes roughly 120,000 clones, approximately 85% detected once. On this clone: Its antigen is unidentified.

This receptor was obtained from an adult in good health. The J gene is TRBJ1-5, the V gene TRBV10-2; D remains ambiguous. The sample here was peripheral blood, taken on day 0 of AZD1222 vaccination. CDR3 in amino acids: CASNSNSGQPQHF. In DNA form, the CDR3 reads TGCGCCAGCAATTCGAATTCGGGTCAGCCCCAGCATTTT.